The next 20 T cell receptor beta chains were all read from a single sample in a study of T cell responses to AZD1222 COVID-19 vaccine. Clones were read by immunoSEQ multiplex PCR, and TCRdb kept only the in-frame ones, dropping some. This table has roughly 170,000 clones, more than 85% appearing once. The sequences come from peripheral blood, collected on day 0 of AZD1222 vaccination. All receptors derive from an adult in good health.

The chain combines TRBV12-3 or TRBV12-4 with TRBJ1-2; D is undetermined. The CDR3 consists of 13 residues. V lost 5 bases and J lost 4, with 11 bases in between. CDR3 bases: TGTGCCAGCAGTGTACAGACCGTCTATGGCTACACCTTC. Protein product: CASSVQTVYGYTF.

The V gene is TRBV7-9, the J gene TRBJ2-5; 10 positions match TRBD2. The CDR3 consists of 17 residues. V shed 5 bases, J shed 3 bases, and the junction held 12 bases outside the gene matches. In germline, CDR1 is SEHNR, CDR2 FQNEAQ (reference sequence). The DNA of the CDR3 is TGTGCCAGCAGCCCCCCCCTTAGACTAGCGGGCAAAGAGACCCAGTACTTC. Translating gives CASSPPLRLAGKETQYF.

V usage is TRBV14 and J usage is TRBJ2-3; D possibly matches TRBD1 or TRBD2 (5 bases each). V lost 6 bases and J lost 3, with 16 bases in between. The germline CDR1 and CDR2 sequences are SGHDN and FVKESK. CDR3 length: 15 residues. CDR3: CASRRGERWTDTQYF. In DNA form, the CDR3 reads TGTGCCAGCAGGAGAGGGGAGAGGTGGACAGATACGCAGTATTTT.

The chain has TRBV30 and TRBJ1-2; weak D call: TRBD1 (5 bases). This CDR3 is built from 13 residues. Germline CDR1 reads GTSNPN; CDR2 reads SVGIG (reference sequence). Trimming stripped 5 bases from V and 4 bases from J, with 14 bases between. Written as DNA, the CDR3 is TGTGCCTGGGCGGGACGGGGGATCTATGGCTACACCTTC. Encoded protein: CAWAGRGIYGYTF.

The gene calls are TRBV5-4 and TRBJ2-6, with 10 bases matching TRBD1. V shed 0 bases, J shed 3 bases, and the junction held 6 bases outside the gene matches. Germline lookup yields CDR1 SGHNT and CDR2 YYREEE (reference sequence). The CDR3 covers 18 residues. The CDR3 bases are TGTGCCAGCAGCTTGGATTTGGACAGGGGGATTGGGGCCAACGTCCTGACTTTC. This sequence encodes CASSLDLDRGIGANVLTF.

The rearrangement joins TRBV11-3 to TRBJ2-7, with 7 bases identical to TRBD1. The germline gives CDR1 SGHNT, CDR2 YENEEA. The CDR3 spans 15 residues. V lost 1 base to trimming and J lost 1 base; unmatched junction nucleotides: 4. The CDR3 DNA follows: TGTGCCAGCAGCTTAGTAGGGACAGATTCCTACGAGCAGTACTTC. Translating it yields CASSLVGTDSYEQYF.

J is TRBJ1-2 and V is TRBV24-1, with 10 bases fitting TRBD1. V trimming: 7 bases; J trimming: 7 bases; junction bases outside the gene matches: 8. CDR3 size: 14 residues. The V gene's germline CDR1 is KGHDR and CDR2 SFDVKD. CDR3 DNA sequence: TGTGCCACCAGGAGTGGGACAGGGGCAGGTGGCTACACCTTC. Protein product: CATRSGTGAGGYTF.

As regards this clone: One end of the junction fails to match germline, which may point to a read error. V usage is TRBV5-1 and J usage is TRBJ1-1; possibly TRBD1 for D (6 bases). CDR1 and CDR2 (germline): SGHRS, YFSETQ. This CDR3 is built from 14 residues. DNA of the CDR3: TGCGCCAGCACACAGGGAGTGGTGAATACTGAAGCTTTCTTT. Protein: CASTQGVVNTEAFF.

The chain combines TRBV4-1 with TRBJ1-1; TRBD1 is a possible D gene (5 bases). In germline, CDR1 is MGHRA, CDR2 YSYEKL. This CDR3 comprises 17 residues. V was trimmed by 0 bases and J by 5 bases, leaving 19 bases between them. The chain's CDR3 is CASSQDPKRLGETEAFF. CDR3 nucleotide sequence: TGCGCCAGCAGCCAAGATCCGAAAAGGTTAGGGGAAACTGAAGCTTTCTTT.

V is TRBV11-3 and J is TRBJ1-2; D may be TRBD1 (5 bases). Germline V lookup: CDR1 SGHNT, CDR2 YENEEA. V was shortened by 2 bases and J by 0 bases, with 13 bases between the two germline ends. The CDR3 contains 16 residues. The CDR3 nucleotides are TGTGCCAGCAGCTTATCTCCGACAGCGTCTAACTATGGCTACACCTTC. This encodes CASSLSPTASNYGYTF.

The genes are TRBV6-1 and TRBJ1-5, with D unresolved. Germline V lookup: CDR1 MNHNS, CDR2 SASEGT. The CDR3 has 16 residues. Trimming removed 1 base from V and 0 bases from J, with 10 bases in between. CDR3 amino acids: CASSEGPRGSNQPQHF. The CDR3 coding sequence is TGTGCCAGCAGTGAAGGACCCCGGGGTAGCAATCAGCCCCAGCATTTT.

This clone showed up just once. This rearrangement joins TRBV5-1 to TRBJ1-2, with D unclear. This CDR3 comprises 16 residues. Trimming removed 0 bases from V and 5 bases from J, with 17 bases in between. The germline V gene has CDR1 SGHRS and CDR2 YFSETQ. The CDR3 nucleotides are TGCGCCAGCAGCTTGGCTTCAGACGGCCTGGGATATGGCTACACCTTC. The encoded protein is CASSLASDGLGYGYTF.

The J gene is TRBJ1-2, the V gene TRBV28; D might be TRBD1 (5 bases). Germline values: CDR1 MDHEN, CDR2 SYDVKM. This CDR3 has 14 amino acids. The germline V and J ends were trimmed by 7 bases and 4 bases, with 16 bases remaining between them. The CDR3 reads CASTREPGIYGYTF. DNA for the CDR3: TGTGCCAGCACCAGGGAGCCAGGGATCTATGGCTACACCTTC.

The chain employs TRBV6-5 and TRBJ1-2, with D uncertain. The V end lost 6 bases, the J end lost 6 bases, and 20 bases lay between the germline ends. The germline CDR1 and CDR2 sequences are MNHEY and SVGAGI. The CDR3 is made up of 15 amino acids. CDR3 loop: CASSTLTGSWNGYTF. In nucleotides, the CDR3 is TGTGCCAGCAGCACCCTCACCGGTTCATGGAATGGCTACACCTTC.

This sequence joins TRBV7-8 and TRBJ2-5; D remains ambiguous. Germline CDR1 SGHVS, CDR2 FQNEAQ. V lost 5 bases, J lost 5 bases, and 18 bases lay in between. This CDR3 comprises 15 residues. DNA of the CDR3: TGTGCCAGCAGCGTAGATTTGGGCTTAGGGGAGACCCAGTACTTC. This gives the protein CASSVDLGLGETQYF.

J is TRBJ1-2 and V is TRBV2, with a tentative D call TRBD1 (6 bases). The CDR3 runs to 14 residues. Per the germline V gene, CDR1 is SNHLY and CDR2 is FYNNEI. Trimming cost V 9 bases and J 3 bases, with 17 bases left between them. CDR3: CASNEQGTDYGYTF. The CDR3 nucleotides are TGTGCCAGTAACGAGCAGGGGACGGACTATGGCTACACCTTC.

The rearrangement links TRBV18 to TRBJ2-1; 8 bases line up with TRBD2. This CDR3 is 14 amino acids long. V shed 3 bases and J 5 bases; nucleotides not matched to a gene: 3. CDR1 is KGHSH and CDR2 is LQKENI in the germline V gene. CDR3 DNA: TGTGCCAGCTCACCGGGTAGCGGGAACAATGAGCAGTTCTTC. Protein sequence: CASSPGSGNNEQFF.

The J gene is TRBJ1-1, the V gene TRBV7-9; D not certain. The CDR3 runs to 14 residues. V was trimmed by 5 bases and J by 3 bases, leaving 13 bases between them. Germline V gives CDR1 SEHNR, CDR2 FQNEAQ (reference sequence). For the CDR3, the DNA is TGTGCCAGCAGCCCGGTGGGGAGGGACACTGAAGCTTTCTTT. It specifies CASSPVGRDTEAFF. The full variable domain, its missing parts supplied by reference TRBV7-9 and TRBJ1-1, is DTGVSQNPRHKITKRGQNVTFRCDPISEHNRLYWYRQTLGQGPEFLTYFQNEAQLEKSRLLSDRFSAERPKGSFSTLEIQRTEQGDSAMYLCASSPVGRDTEAFFGQGTRLTVV.

The rearrangement links TRBV24-1 to TRBJ2-2; no clear D gene. The CDR3 has 15 amino acids. Germline CDR1 and CDR2: KGHDR and SFDVKD. V lost 4 bases and J 6 bases, leaving 14 bases between the germline ends. CDR3 in DNA: TGTGCCACCAGTGACCAGGCTGAATTCGCCGGGGAGCTGTTTTTT. Protein sequence: CATSDQAEFAGELFF.

The chain joins TRBV15 to TRBJ1-4; a weak D match, TRBD1 (6 bases). CDR1 is LNHNV, CDR2 YYDKDF, per germline (reference sequence). The CDR3 is 15 residues long. V was trimmed by 5 bases and J by 2 bases, leaving 12 bases between them. The CDR3 DNA sequence: TGTGCCACCAGCCTTAAAGGGGGGACTAATGAAAAACTGTTTTTT. Translated, it gives CATSLKGGTNEKLFF.